This T cell receptor (beta chain) was profiled in a study of blood T cell repertoires in COVID-19. The assay was immunoSEQ multiplex PCR, and TCRdb's table has in-frame clones only and misses some. This sample carries approximately 200,000 clones, 88% of them seen once, and the ten largest clones take around 2.9%. Sequenced: peripheral blood. This clonotype was sampled from a woman in her sixties or seventies with acute or convalescent COVID-19.

The DNA of the CDR3 is TGTGCCAGCAGTTACGGCGGGAGCTCCTACAATGAGCAGTTCTTC. It is translated as CASSYGGSSYNEQFF. The V and J genes are TRBV6-2 or TRBV6-3 and TRBJ2-1; 7 nucleotides align to TRBD2. The junction had 1 base not matched to a gene; V was cut back by 2 bases and J by 0 bases. The CDR3 spans 15 residues. CDR1 and CDR2 (germline): MNHEY, SVGEGT.